Listed below are T cell receptor beta chains from one sample, sequenced in a study of cytomegalovirus exposure and HLA in healthy donors. Assay used: immunoSEQ multiplex PCR; TCRdb lists only in-frame clones, some missing. The sample records approximately 77,000 clones, around 75% being singletons. Input material: PBMCs. Source of these receptors: a middle-aged woman in good health and CMV-seronegative. The CDR3 runs from the conserved cysteine through the conserved F or W. The D gene is left open where the match is weak.

D	V	CDR3
NA	TRBV7-2	CASSKGHLDSGNTIYF
NA	TRBV10-2	CASSESGIGSGEYGYTF
TRBD1	TRBV5-4	CASGTLQGAKGYTF
TRBD2	TRBV5-1	CASSQELAGDYEQYF
TRBD1	TRBV4-2	CASSQDFDRGNQPQHF
NA	TRBV25-1	CASSARGNTEAFF
NA	TRBV9	CASSVAGVVTDTQYF
TRBD2	TRBV11-3	CASSPGLAYEQYF
NA	TRBV29-1	CSSQGGQETQYF
NA	TRBV10-1	CASSDPTEPYEQYF
TRBD1	TRBV7-2	CASSRGTGRQETQYF
TRBD1	TRBV18	CASSPDRQGYYGYTF
TRBD2	TRBV15	CATSRDLGLGYSYEQYF
NA	TRBV5-1	CASSLGRGSQETQYF
TRBD2	TRBV29-1	CSVHPGLAYNEQFF
NA	TRBV7-2	CASSLDPPPGELFF
NA	TRBV7-3	CASSQGEGQGDPLFGYTF
NA	TRBV4-2	CASSQDHGGNIQYF